These T cell receptor beta chains were read from a single sample in a study of CD8 T cells in Susac syndrome. Each CDR3 protein is one row after TCRdb ran MiXCR on the immunoSEQ multiplex PCR reads. This table holds 85,000 to 95,000 distinct CDR3 sequences, roughly 94% found once. The material sequenced was CD4+ T cells from PBMCs. All receptors derive from a human donor with Susac syndrome. CDR3s leave out the opening cysteine and the closing phenylalanine or tryptophan.

SVETGPDEKLF	TRBJ1-4	TRBV29-1
ASSQTSGDTDTQY	TRBJ2-3	TRBV4-3
ASSRQLGTQY	TRBJ2-5	TRBV7-9
ASSSRGDRFSYEQY	TRBJ2-7	TRBV13
ASSYLGTGANVLT	TRBJ2-6	TRBV6-2/TRBV6-3
ATQNRILGEQY	TRBJ2-7	TRBV24-1
ASSLGVMNTEAF	TRBJ1-1	TRBV5-1
SARDRGLAGELF	TRBJ2-2	TRBV20-1
ASGHSTTDTQY	TRBJ2-3	TRBV5-8
SAREGGYEQY	TRBJ2-7	TRBV20-1
ASSRGLENSPLH	TRBJ1-6	TRBV7-2
AWSVGGPGQPQH	TRBJ1-5	TRBV30
SVDKSAANTEAF	TRBJ1-1	TRBV29-1
ASSPLVSGNTIY	TRBJ1-3	TRBV27
AWSSGKRDTEAF	TRBJ1-1	TRBV30
ASSDAGDYNEQF	TRBJ2-1	TRBV10-2
ASSWRLAGAQETQY	TRBJ2-5	TRBV5-6
SVGTGGHTDTQY	TRBJ2-3	TRBV29-1
SASSYPEEGNSPLH	TRBJ1-6	TRBV20-1
ATSRAGQQETQY	TRBJ2-5	TRBV15
ASSFRHNSPLH	TRBJ1-6	TRBV5-8
SAIPDRANSYEQY	TRBJ2-7	TRBV20-1
SVEDQVAGGF	TRBJ2-1	TRBV29-1
ASSLQGPKAETQY	TRBJ2-5	TRBV5-4
ASSPLGQSTKNEQF	TRBJ2-1	TRBV18
TGASSGAISSMTQY	TRBJ2-5	TRBV20-1
ASSLRSGQGGEQY	TRBJ2-7	TRBV6-5
ATSDLAGELF	TRBJ2-2	TRBV24-1
ASSERETGYT	TRBJ1-2	TRBV2
AWSLGQGNEKLF	TRBJ1-4	TRBV30
ASSYSTSGAAYNEQF	TRBJ2-1	TRBV6-5
ASSLDGGSNQPQH	TRBJ1-5	TRBV2
ASSRPGQIYEQY	TRBJ2-7	TRBV4-1
ASSTAGSRKLF	TRBJ1-4	TRBV18
ASSRRDRGAYGYT	TRBJ1-2	TRBV3-1
ASMRSGEQY	TRBJ2-7	TRBV3-1
ASSRGGGKSAQY	TRBJ2-5	TRBV6-2/TRBV6-3
ASSVDPEGYGYT	TRBJ1-2	TRBV9
SVDEGGGKETQY	TRBJ2-5	TRBV29-1
ASSSGDSGRYTGELF	TRBJ2-2	TRBV11-2
ASSPGGDTQY	TRBJ2-3	TRBV7-9
ASSSSGHVGVNYGYT	TRBJ1-2	TRBV11-2
AGGLAGLTQY	TRBJ2-3	TRBV2
SASRDLSYNEQF	TRBJ2-1	TRBV20-1
ASSQEAGSSYEQY	TRBJ2-7	TRBV14